This TCR beta chain was sequenced during a study of vaccination and CD4 T cells after COVID-19. As for treatment: approximately 9-day PBMC culture with coronavirus spike peptide pools or control peptides (ViraFEST assay). Oncomine TCR Beta short-read sequencing was applied to DNA from cultured CD4+ T cells. Using its own MiXCR run on the PCR reads, TCRdb lists one record per CDR3 protein. This sample carries tens of thousands of distinct CDR3 sequences, over 40% of them seen once, and the ten largest clones take 4.6%. This clonotype was observed a handful of times. As yet, its antigen is unknown. The material sequenced was CD4+ T cells from blood, cultured in vitro. This clonotype was sampled from a human donor who had recovered from COVID-19.

Written as DNA, the CDR3 is TGCAGTGCTAGCGGGAGCGGTGGGACCGGGGAGCTGTTTTTT. Translated: CSASGSGGTGELFF. The V and J genes are TRBV20-1 and TRBJ2-2; perhaps TRBD2 as D (6 bases). Germline CDR1 DFQATT, CDR2 SNEGSKA (reference sequence). This CDR3 region has 14 residues. Trimming took 3 bases from V and 5 from J, leaving 13 bases between them.